The 28 T cell receptor beta chains listed next were all sequenced from one sample in a study of blood T cells in healthy people across ages. With a J-beta primer mix and a sample-barcoded 5' primer, a second PCR ran about 7 to 12 cycles. TCRdb re-called the 5' RACE reads with MiXCR, one entry per CDR3 protein. Of 1.5 million to 2 million distinct CDR3 sequences listed, less than 50% were seen once; the top ten hold about 2.1%. The sample taken for sequencing was blood. Receptor source: a woman aged 40 to 55 in good health.

The CDR3 bases are TGCAGTGCCATCCCCGGACAGGGCCCAGATACGCAGTATTTT. Encoded protein: CSAIPGQGPDTQYF. The chain has TRBV20-1 and TRBJ2-3, with TRBD1 matching over 8 bases. Trimming cost V 6 bases and J 4 bases; bases outside gene matches: 9. The CDR3 extends over 14 amino acids. Germline CDR1 DFQATT, CDR2 SNEGSKA (reference sequence).

The rearrangement uses TRBV24-1 and TRBJ2-5, with D hard to call. With 4 bases removed from V and 5 bases from J, the gap between germline ends came to 10 bases. CDR1 and CDR2 (germline): KGHDR, SFDVKD. The CDR3 has 13 amino acids. CDR3 sequence: CATSEWIRETQYF. The CDR3 DNA is TGTGCCACCAGTGAGTGGATCCGGGAGACCCAGTACTTC.

The chain is built from TRBV27 and TRBJ2-3; the match to TRBD2 covers 15 bases. Germline V gives CDR1 MNHEY, CDR2 SMNVEV (reference sequence). After removal of 4 bases from V and 7 bases from J, the junction contained 9 bases not matched to a gene. The CDR3 is 17 amino acids. The CDR3 loop reads CASSSWTSGGASYTQYF. The CDR3 DNA is TGTGCCAGCAGTTCTTGGACTAGCGGGGGGGCCTCATATACGCAGTATTTT.

The chain combines TRBV6-2 or TRBV6-3 with TRBJ2-6; TRBD1 might be the D (6 bases). CDR3 length: 18 residues. Germline CDR1 and CDR2: MNHEY and SVGEGT. V dropped 6 bases and J dropped 0 bases, with 18 bases sitting between them. The CDR3 bases are TGTGCCAGCAGGCCCGACAGGCTATCCCCCTCTGGGGCCAACGTCCTGACTTTC. Translated, it gives CASRPDRLSPSGANVLTF.

The CDR3 spells CSAQSRDRAWSTEAFF. As DNA, the CDR3 is TGCAGTGCTCAGTCCCGGGACAGGGCATGGAGCACTGAAGCTTTCTTT. The J gene is TRBJ1-1, the V gene TRBV20-1; 9 bases match TRBD1. In germline, CDR1 is DFQATT, CDR2 SNEGSKA (reference sequence). This CDR3 is built from 16 residues. V dropped 5 bases and J dropped 4; count of bases not matched to a gene: 14.

In this sample, this clonotype turned up a few times. This chain connects TRBV29-1 to TRBJ2-3; D ambiguous. This CDR3 contains 14 residues. In germline, CDR1 is SQVTM, CDR2 ANQGSEA. Trimming removed 4 bases at V and 4 bases at J, with 15 bases between. The CDR3 reads CSVGGISASDTQYF. The CDR3, as DNA: TGCAGCGTTGGTGGGATCAGCGCTTCAGATACGCAGTATTTT.

CDR3 loop: CASSEYGGDQPQHF. The CDR3 coding sequence is TGTGCCAGCAGTGAATATGGAGGGGATCAGCCCCAGCATTTT. The gene calls are TRBV25-1 and TRBJ1-5; weak D call: TRBD1 (5 bases). Germline-derived CDR1 and CDR2 are MGHDK and SYGVNS. The ends were cut back, 0 bases at V and 5 bases at J, with 8 bases in the middle. This CDR3 has 14 amino acids. The full variable domain, in which reference TRBV25-1 and TRBJ1-5 provide the parts outside the CDR3, is EADIYQTPRYLVIGTGKKITLECSQTMGHDKMYWYQQDPGMELHLIHYSYGVNSTEKGDLSSESTVSRIRTEHFPLTLESARPSHTSQYLCASSEYGGDQPQHFGDGTRLSIL.

The chain joins TRBV4-2 to TRBJ2-1; 10 bases fit TRBD2. V was clipped by 0 bases and J by 6 bases; unmatched bases: 14. This CDR3 contains 19 residues. CDR1 LGHNA and CDR2 YNFKEQ come from the germline V gene. The CDR3 DNA reads as TGTGCCAGCAGCCAAGAACCTACTGGCTACGAGCGGGAGGGCAATGAGCAGTTCTTC. This encodes CASSQEPTGYEREGNEQFF.

This sequence joins TRBV5-1 and TRBJ2-1; 9 bases line up with TRBD2. CDR1 and CDR2 (germline): SGHRS, YFSETQ. The trim removed 4 bases at V and 0 bases at J, leaving 5 bases unmatched. This CDR3 has 16 amino acids. CDR3 amino acids: CASSASGVSSYNEQFF. For the CDR3, the DNA is TGCGCCAGCAGCGCTAGCGGGGTTTCCTCCTACAATGAGCAGTTCTTC. The variable domain in full, with the rest retrieved from reference TRBV5-1 and TRBJ2-1, is KAGVTQTPRYLIKTRGQQVTLSCSPISGHRSVSWYQQTPGQGLQFLFEYFSETQRNKGNFPGRFSGRQFSNSRSEMNVSTLELGDSALYLCASSASGVSSYNEQFFGPGTRLTVL.

This clonotype came up once. The CDR3 sequence is CSAAGLAEIGDTQYF. As DNA, the CDR3 is TGCAGTGCTGCCGGACTAGCCGAGATCGGGGATACGCAGTATTTT. The V and J genes are TRBV20-1 and TRBJ2-3; 8 bases are a match to TRBD2. The junction had 13 bases not matched to a gene; V was cut back by 5 bases and J by 6 bases. Germline CDR1 is DFQATT and CDR2 is SNEGSKA (reference sequence). The CDR3 has 15 amino acids.

The CDR3 here is CASSEEGMGSGEQFF. The CDR3 nucleotides are TGTGCCAGCAGTGAGGAGGGTATGGGGTCGGGTGAGCAGTTCTTC. This chain uses TRBV6-1 with TRBJ2-1; D might be TRBD2 (6 bases). Germline loops: CDR1 MNHNS, CDR2 SASEGT. The CDR3 totals 15 residues. Trimming took off 3 bases at V and 9 bases at J, with 18 bases between the two ends.

Only a few counts were recorded for this clonotype. In DNA, the CDR3 is TGTGCCAGCAACGCCCCCGGGCTCAATAATTCACCCCTCCACTTT. Translation: CASNAPGLNNSPLHF. This chain links TRBV12-3 or TRBV12-4 with TRBJ1-6; D is uncertain. V gave up 7 bases and J gave up 5 bases, with 15 bases separating them. The CDR3 contains 15 residues.

Only a few counts were recorded for this clonotype. The chain carries TRBV29-1 and TRBJ1-2; D ambiguous. V lost 6 bases to trimming and J lost 3 bases, with 8 bases between them. Germline CDR1 reads SQVTM; CDR2 reads ANQGSEA. This CDR3 comprises 11 residues. CDR3 DNA: TGCAGCGTGCAGGAGTACTATGGCTACACCTTC. Encoded protein: CSVQEYYGYTF.

This clonotype was detected a few times. This chain links TRBV6-1 with TRBJ1-2; possible D gene TRBD1, 5 bases. V was cut by 3 bases and J by 5 bases, with 7 bases left in between. The V gene's germline CDR1 is MNHNS and CDR2 SASEGT. The length of the CDR3 is 12 residues. Here the CDR3 reads CASSEGVYGYTF. CDR3 bases: TGTGCCAGCAGTGAGGGGGTTTATGGCTACACCTTC.

The chain recombines TRBV7-2 with TRBJ2-7; TRBD2 might be the D (7 bases). V lost 5 bases and J 3 bases, leaving 11 bases between the germline ends. The CDR3 has 13 amino acids. Per the germline V gene, CDR1 is SGHTA and CDR2 is FQGNSA. CDR3 in DNA: TGTGCCAGCAGCGGGGGGGGCAACTACGAGCAGTACTTC. Translation: CASSGGGNYEQYF.

This clonotype turned up a few times. V usage is TRBV6-5 and J usage is TRBJ2-5; D unclear. The CDR3 covers 13 residues. Trimming took off 6 bases at V and 5 bases at J, with 13 bases between the two ends. Per germline, CDR1 MNHEY and CDR2 SVGAGI. The CDR3 spells CASSPVLGETQYF. CDR3 sequence (DNA): TGTGCCAGCAGCCCGGTCCTGGGGGAGACCCAGTACTTC.

This chain links TRBV9 with TRBJ2-2; TRBD1 might be the D (6 bases). Between the trimmed V and J ends, which lost 5 bases and 5 bases, there was a span of 13 bases. The CDR3 covers 14 residues. The germline V gene has CDR1 SGDLS and CDR2 YYNGEE. The CDR3 reads CASRGLTGTGELFF. The CDR3 DNA is TGTGCCAGCAGGGGCCTAACAGGGACCGGGGAGCTGTTTTTT.

The V and J genes are TRBV28 and TRBJ2-5, with unresolved D. Germline lookup yields CDR1 MDHEN and CDR2 SYDVKM. The CDR3 is 14 amino acids. V lost 5 bases to trimming and J lost 2 bases, with 12 bases between them. For the CDR3, the DNA is TGTGCCAGCAGTGTCGAGACGGCGCAAGAGACCCAGTACTTC. Translating it yields CASSVETAQETQYF.

This clonotype was seen more than once but under ten times. The rearrangement joins TRBV7-2 to TRBJ1-4, with D maybe TRBD1 (6 bases). V was cut by 5 bases and J by 5 bases, with 15 bases left in between. In germline, CDR1 is SGHTA, CDR2 FQGNSA. CDR3 length: 15 residues. The CDR3 spells CASSRWGQGNEKLFF. The CDR3 DNA follows: TGTGCCAGCAGCCGGTGGGGGCAGGGAAATGAAAAACTGTTTTTT. Based on the CDR3 plus reference TRBV7-2 and TRBJ1-4, the full variable domain is GAGVSQSPSNKVTEKGKDVELRCDPISGHTALYWYRQSLGQGLEFLIYFQGNSAPDKSGLPSDRFSAERTGGSVSTLTIQRTQQEDSAVYLCASSRWGQGNEKLFFGSGTQLSVL.

V usage is TRBV4-1 and J usage is TRBJ2-7; 8 nucleotides line up with TRBD1. V shed 2 bases, J shed 6 bases, and the junction held 6 bases outside the gene matches. The CDR3 totals 14 residues. Germline assignment: CDR1 MGHRA and CDR2 YSYEKL. In nucleotides, the CDR3 is TGCGCCAGCAGCCAATTGACAGGGGCGGGCGAGCAGTACTTC. Residues: CASSQLTGAGEQYF.

This clonotype was observed a few times. This chain uses TRBV6-5 with TRBJ2-7; 9 bases fit TRBD2. After removal of 2 bases from V and 5 bases from J, the junction contained 10 bases not matched to a gene. Germline lookup yields CDR1 MNHEY and CDR2 SVGAGI. CDR3 length: 16 residues. The CDR3 DNA reads as TGTGCCAGCAGTTACGACGGTCTAGCGGGAATCGACGAGCAGTACTTC. Its translation: CASSYDGLAGIDEQYF.

J is TRBJ2-1 and V is TRBV20-1; D is tentatively TRBD1 or TRBD2 (5 bases each). CDR3 length: 15 amino acids. The V end lost 0 bases, the J end lost 8 bases, and 17 bases lay between the germline ends. CDR1 and CDR2 from the germline V gene are DFQATT and SNEGSKA (reference sequence). CDR3 protein: CSARDPGRSGDEQFF. The CDR3, as DNA: TGCAGTGCTAGAGATCCGGGACGGAGTGGGGATGAGCAGTTCTTC.

This clonotype was found a few times. This chain links TRBV12-3 or TRBV12-4 with TRBJ1-1; tentative D call: TRBD1 (5 bases). Trimming took off 2 bases at V and 4 bases at J, with 11 bases between the two ends. The CDR3 is 14 amino acids. The CDR3 coding sequence is TGTGCCAGCAGTTTAATCGCAGGGAGCACTGAAGCTTTCTTT. This encodes CASSLIAGSTEAFF.

This clonotype was counted a few times. The V gene is TRBV6-1, the J gene TRBJ2-5; D might be TRBD2 (5 bases). The CDR3 is 15 residues long. Germline values: CDR1 MNHNS, CDR2 SASEGT. V dropped 2 bases and J dropped 2 bases, with 12 bases sitting between them. CDR3 sequence: CASSESGYPQETQYF. DNA for the CDR3: TGTGCCAGCAGTGAATCGGGGTACCCGCAAGAGACCCAGTACTTC.

The chain couples TRBV27 to TRBJ2-1, with unresolved D. V lost 5 bases, J lost 6 bases, and 11 bases lay in between. Germline assignment: CDR1 MNHEY and CDR2 SMNVEV (reference sequence). The CDR3 is 13 amino acids. This CDR3 is CASSPFTCNEQFF. The CDR3 coding sequence is TGTGCCAGCAGTCCATTCACATGCAATGAGCAGTTCTTC.

This clonotype has just a few counts. This rearrangement joins TRBV7-2 to TRBJ1-2; 7 positions agree with TRBD1. CDR1 is SGHTA and CDR2 is FQGNSA in the germline V gene. The J segment lost 8 bases and the V segment lost 4 bases, leaving 7 bases of the junction unmatched. The CDR3 covers 13 residues. CDR3 DNA: TGTGCCAGCAGCTCATACCAGGGGGTGGGCTACACCTTC. This translates into CASSSYQGVGYTF.

The chain carries TRBV20-1 and TRBJ2-3; the D is unclear. V shed 2 bases and J shed 0 bases, with 9 bases lying between them. CDR3 length: 14 residues. Germline lookup yields CDR1 DFQATT and CDR2 SNEGSKA (reference sequence). CDR3 coding DNA: TGCAGTGCTAGAAAGCAAACTAGCACAGATACGCAGTATTTT. The encoded protein is CSARKQTSTDTQYF.

This clonotype was picked up a small number of times. The J gene is TRBJ1-6, the V gene TRBV4-3; D perhaps matches TRBD1 (5 bases). Trimming left V 3 bases short and J 10 bases short, with 13 bases between. Germline assignment: CDR1 LGHNA and CDR2 YSLEER. This CDR3 contains 14 residues. CDR3 region: CASSQESGLSPLHF. DNA of the CDR3: TGCGCCAGCAGCCAGGAATCAGGGTTATCACCCCTCCACTTT.